The present T cell receptor (beta chain) was sequenced within a study (dated by TCRdb to the mid-2010s). For context, the study as a whole: The study set out to test whether tumor-infiltrating Tregs in breast cancer get recruited from blood Tregs or are instead converted in situ from other CD4+ T cell subsets. On the study overall, not on this receptor specifically: The validation in the larger cohort was limited to a single TCR beta V-J rearrangement instead of whole repertoires. Tumor-infiltrating Treg TCR alpha and beta sequences overlapped most with tumor naive CD4+ T cells, then with blood naive CD4+ T cells. The TCR gene usage of tumor memory CD4+ T cells clustered together with blood and lymph node memory CD4+ cells and with lymph node naive CD4+ cells.

Full-length TCR variable regions were amplified by 5' RACE PCR with constant-region reverse primers, and semi-nested PCR with Nested Universal Primer A was subsequently performed. Using the ReliaPrep RNA Cell Miniprep System, total RNA was extracted, and the SMARTer RACE 5'/3' Kit was then used to reverse transcribe the RNA into 5'RACE-ready cDNA. Multiplex adaptors were used to barcode full-length TCR alpha and beta libraries, and the barcoded libraries were sequenced on an Illumina MiSeq. Per the authors' processing: For each of nine subset-tissue groups, sequencing data from the five patients were pooled, and the groups were compared by unsupervised clustering of TCR gene usage. Repertoire similarity was calculated with the Morisita-Horn index, weighting shared sequences by their contribution to each repertoire. TCRdb applied fastp at Q25 and MiXCR to the public reads, then kept only in-frame beta chains. Duplicate CDR3 protein sequences are folded into a single record with the most common DNA and genes. None of the V and J calls come from the authors' own analysis; TCRdb made them. This sample is represented by 35,000 to 50,000 distinct CDR3 sequences; about 20% of them were singletons. The ten most abundant clones make up 4% of the sample.

To note about this clonotype: The target of this receptor is not known. Base qualities are missing; no much larger clone stands one base away.

Taken from the germline V gene, the CDR1 and CDR2 loops are SNHLY and FYNNEI. Including the terminal cysteine and phenylalanine, the CDR3 comprises 12 residues. Kept here is only the CDR3 DNA, which spans 36 bases and is read in frame from base 1. V lost 6 bases and J lost 6 bases; the stretch between them is 11 bases long. Cells that were CD4+CD25+CD127-/low were isolated as Tregs. Tregs, naive and memory CD4+ T cells from tumor, blood and ipsilateral draining lymph nodes of about 5 breast cancer patients underwent full-length TCR alpha and beta sequencing. Ficoll density gradient centrifugation was used to isolate mononuclear cells from lymph nodes or from more than 40 ml of peripheral blood. A purity exceeding 90% was confirmed by FACS for the sorted cell populations.

The sequencing input was Tregs sorted from blood. The V gene is TRBV2 and the J gene is TRBJ1-2; the D gene cannot be resolved reliably. The sequence came from a female donor with breast cancer. The CDR3 has the sequence CASRLQRHGYTF. The nucleotide sequence reads as follows: TGTGCCAGCAGATTACAAAGGCATGGCTACACCTTC.